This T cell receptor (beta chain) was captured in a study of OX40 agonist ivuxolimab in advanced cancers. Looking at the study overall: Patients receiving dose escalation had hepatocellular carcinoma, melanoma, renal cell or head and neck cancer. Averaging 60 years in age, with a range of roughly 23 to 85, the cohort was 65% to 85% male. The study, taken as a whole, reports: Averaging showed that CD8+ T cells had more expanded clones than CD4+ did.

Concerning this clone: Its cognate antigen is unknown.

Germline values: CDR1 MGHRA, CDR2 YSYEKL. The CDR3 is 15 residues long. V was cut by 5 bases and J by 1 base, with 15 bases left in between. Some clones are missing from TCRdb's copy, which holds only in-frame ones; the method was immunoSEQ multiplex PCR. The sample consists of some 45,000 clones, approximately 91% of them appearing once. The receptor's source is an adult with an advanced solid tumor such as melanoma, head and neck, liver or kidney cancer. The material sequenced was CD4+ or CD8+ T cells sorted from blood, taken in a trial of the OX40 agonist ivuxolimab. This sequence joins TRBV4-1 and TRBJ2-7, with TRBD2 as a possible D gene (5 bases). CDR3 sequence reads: CASSYRAVQSYEQYF. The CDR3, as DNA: TGCGCCAGCAGCTACAGAGCGGTTCAATCCTACGAGCAGTACTTC.